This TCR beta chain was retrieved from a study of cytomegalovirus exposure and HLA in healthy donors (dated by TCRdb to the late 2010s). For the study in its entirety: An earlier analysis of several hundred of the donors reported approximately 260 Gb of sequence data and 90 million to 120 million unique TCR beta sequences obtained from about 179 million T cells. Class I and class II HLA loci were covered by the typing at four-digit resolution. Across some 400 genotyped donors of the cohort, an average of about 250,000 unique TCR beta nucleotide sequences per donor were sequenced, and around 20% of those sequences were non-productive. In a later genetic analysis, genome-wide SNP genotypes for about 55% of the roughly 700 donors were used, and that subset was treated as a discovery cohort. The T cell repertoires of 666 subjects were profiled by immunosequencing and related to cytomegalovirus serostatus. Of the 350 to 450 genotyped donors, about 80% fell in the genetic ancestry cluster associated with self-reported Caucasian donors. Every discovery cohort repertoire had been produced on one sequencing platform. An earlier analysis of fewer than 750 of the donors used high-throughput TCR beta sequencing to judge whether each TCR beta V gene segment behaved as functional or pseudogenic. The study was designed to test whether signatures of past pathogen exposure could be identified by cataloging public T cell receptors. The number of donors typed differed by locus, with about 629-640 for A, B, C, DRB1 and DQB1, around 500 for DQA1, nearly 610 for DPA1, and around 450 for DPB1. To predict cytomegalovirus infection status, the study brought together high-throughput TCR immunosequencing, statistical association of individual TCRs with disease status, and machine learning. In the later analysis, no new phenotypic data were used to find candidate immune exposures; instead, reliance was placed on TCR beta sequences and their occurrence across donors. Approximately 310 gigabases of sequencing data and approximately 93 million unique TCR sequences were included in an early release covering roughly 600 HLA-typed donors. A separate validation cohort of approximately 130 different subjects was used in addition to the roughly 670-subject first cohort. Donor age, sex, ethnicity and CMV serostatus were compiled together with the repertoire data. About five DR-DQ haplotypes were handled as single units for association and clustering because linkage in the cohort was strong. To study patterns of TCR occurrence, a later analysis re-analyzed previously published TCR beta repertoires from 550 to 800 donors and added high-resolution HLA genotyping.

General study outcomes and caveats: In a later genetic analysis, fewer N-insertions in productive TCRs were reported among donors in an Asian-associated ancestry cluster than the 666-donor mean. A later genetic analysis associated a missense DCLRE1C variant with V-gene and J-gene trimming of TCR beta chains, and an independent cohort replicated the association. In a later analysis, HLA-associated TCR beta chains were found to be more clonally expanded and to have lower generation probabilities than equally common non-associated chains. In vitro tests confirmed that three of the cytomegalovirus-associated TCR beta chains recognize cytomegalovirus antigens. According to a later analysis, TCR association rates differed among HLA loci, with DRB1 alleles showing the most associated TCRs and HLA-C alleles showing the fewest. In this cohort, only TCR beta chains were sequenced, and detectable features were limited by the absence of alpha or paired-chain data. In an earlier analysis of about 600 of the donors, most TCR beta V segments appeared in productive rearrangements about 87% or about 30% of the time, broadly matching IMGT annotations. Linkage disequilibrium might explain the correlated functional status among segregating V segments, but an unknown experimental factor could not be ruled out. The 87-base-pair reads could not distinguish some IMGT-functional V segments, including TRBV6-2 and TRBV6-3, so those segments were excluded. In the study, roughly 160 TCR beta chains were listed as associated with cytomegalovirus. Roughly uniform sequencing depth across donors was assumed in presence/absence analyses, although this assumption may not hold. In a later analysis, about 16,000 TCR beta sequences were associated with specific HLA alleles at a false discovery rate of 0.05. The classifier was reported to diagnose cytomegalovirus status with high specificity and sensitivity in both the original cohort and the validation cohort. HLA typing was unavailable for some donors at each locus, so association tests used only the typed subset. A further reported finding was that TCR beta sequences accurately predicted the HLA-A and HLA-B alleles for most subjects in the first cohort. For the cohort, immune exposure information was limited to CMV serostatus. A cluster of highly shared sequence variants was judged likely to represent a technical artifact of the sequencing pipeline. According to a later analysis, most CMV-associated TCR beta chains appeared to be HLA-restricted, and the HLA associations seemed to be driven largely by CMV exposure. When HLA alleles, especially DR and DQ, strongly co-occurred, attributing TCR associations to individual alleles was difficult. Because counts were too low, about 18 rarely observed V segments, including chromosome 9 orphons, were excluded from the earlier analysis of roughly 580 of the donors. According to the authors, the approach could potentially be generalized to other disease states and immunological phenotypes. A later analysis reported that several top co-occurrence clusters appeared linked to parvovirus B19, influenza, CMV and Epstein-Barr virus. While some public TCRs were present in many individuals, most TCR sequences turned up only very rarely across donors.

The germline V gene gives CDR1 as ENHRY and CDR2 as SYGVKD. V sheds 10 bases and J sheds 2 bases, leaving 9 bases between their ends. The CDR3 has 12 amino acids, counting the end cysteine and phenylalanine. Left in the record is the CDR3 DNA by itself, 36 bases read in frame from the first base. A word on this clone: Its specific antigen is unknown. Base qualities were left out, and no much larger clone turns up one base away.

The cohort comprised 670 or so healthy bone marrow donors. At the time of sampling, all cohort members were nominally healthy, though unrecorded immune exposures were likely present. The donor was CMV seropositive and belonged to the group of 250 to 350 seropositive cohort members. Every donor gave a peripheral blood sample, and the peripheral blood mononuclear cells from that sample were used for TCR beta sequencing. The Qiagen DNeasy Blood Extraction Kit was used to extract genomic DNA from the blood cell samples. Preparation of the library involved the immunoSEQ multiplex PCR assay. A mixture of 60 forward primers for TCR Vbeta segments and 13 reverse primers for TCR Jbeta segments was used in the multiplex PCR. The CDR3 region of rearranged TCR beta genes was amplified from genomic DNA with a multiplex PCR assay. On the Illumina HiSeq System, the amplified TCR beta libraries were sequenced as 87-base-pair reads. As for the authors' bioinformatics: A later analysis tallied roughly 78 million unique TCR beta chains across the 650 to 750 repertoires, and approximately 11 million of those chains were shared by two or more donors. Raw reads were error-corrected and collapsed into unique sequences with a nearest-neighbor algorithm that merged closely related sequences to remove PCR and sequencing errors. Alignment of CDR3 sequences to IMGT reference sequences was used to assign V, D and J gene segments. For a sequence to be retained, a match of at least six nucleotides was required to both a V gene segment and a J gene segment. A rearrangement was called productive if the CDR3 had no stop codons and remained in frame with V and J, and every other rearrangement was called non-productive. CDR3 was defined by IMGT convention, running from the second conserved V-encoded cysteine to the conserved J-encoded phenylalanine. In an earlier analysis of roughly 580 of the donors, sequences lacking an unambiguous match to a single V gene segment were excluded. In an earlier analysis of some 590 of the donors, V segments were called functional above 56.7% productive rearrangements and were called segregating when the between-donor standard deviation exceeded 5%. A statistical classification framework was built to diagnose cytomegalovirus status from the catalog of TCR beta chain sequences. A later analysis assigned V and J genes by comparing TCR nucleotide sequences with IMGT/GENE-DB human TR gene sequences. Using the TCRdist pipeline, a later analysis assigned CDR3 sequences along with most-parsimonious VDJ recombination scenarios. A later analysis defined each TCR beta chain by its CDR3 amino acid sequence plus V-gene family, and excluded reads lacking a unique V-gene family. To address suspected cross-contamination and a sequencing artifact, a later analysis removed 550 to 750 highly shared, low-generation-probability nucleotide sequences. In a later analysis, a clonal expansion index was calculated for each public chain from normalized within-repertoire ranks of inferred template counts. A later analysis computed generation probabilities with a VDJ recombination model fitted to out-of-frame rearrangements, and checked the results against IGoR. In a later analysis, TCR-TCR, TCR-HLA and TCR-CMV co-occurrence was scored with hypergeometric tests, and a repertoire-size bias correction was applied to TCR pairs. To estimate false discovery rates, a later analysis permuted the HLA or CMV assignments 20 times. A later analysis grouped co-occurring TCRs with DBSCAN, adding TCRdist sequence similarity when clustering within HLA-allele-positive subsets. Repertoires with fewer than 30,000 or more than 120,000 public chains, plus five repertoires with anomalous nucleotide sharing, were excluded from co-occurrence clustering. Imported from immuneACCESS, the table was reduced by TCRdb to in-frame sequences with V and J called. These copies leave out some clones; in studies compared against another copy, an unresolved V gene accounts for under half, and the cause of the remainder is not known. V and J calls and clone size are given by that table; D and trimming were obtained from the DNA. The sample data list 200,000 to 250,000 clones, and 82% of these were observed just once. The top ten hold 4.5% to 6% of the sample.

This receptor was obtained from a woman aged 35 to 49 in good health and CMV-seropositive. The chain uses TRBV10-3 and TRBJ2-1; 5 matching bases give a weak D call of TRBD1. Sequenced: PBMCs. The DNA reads TGTGCCACCAGGGCCGCCTACAATGAGCAGTTCTTC. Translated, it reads CATRAAYNEQFF.